The next 24 T cell receptor beta chains were all read from a single sample in a study of beta chain features in type 1 diabetes. Sequencing targeted expressed TCRB transcripts, as all isolated RNA had been reverse transcribed. Sequenced by immunoSEQ multiplex PCR; TCRdb stores in-frame clones only, minus some. The data contain more than 350,000 clones, approximately 10% of them singletons. The sequenced material came from naive CD4+ T cells from blood. The origin of the receptors is a young woman in good health.

The V and J genes are TRBV10-3 and TRBJ2-3, with TRBD2 matching over 7 bases. CDR1 and CDR2 (germline): ENHRY, SYGVKD. V lost 6 bases to trimming and J lost 7 bases; unmatched junction nucleotides: 10. This CDR3 region has 14 residues. This CDR3 reads CAISQRGAQNTQYF. In nucleotides, the CDR3 is TGTGCCATCAGCCAGCGGGGCGCACAGAATACGCAGTATTTT.

The genes are TRBV30 and TRBJ1-4; D gene unclear. CDR3 size: 12 residues. Germline loops: CDR1 GTSNPN, CDR2 SVGIG (reference sequence). The V and J ends lost 5 bases and 0 bases respectively, with 4 bases between them. CDR3: CAWQATNEKLFF. The CDR3 bases are TGTGCCTGGCAAGCAACTAATGAAAAACTGTTTTTT.

The chain recombines TRBV5-1 with TRBJ1-2, with unresolved D. This CDR3 has 12 residues. Looked up from germline, CDR1 is SGHRS and CDR2 is YFSETQ. Trimming removed 2 bases at V and 2 bases at J, with 4 bases between. CDR3 region: CASSFENYGYTF. The CDR3 nucleotides are TGCGCCAGCAGCTTTGAGAACTATGGCTACACCTTC.

The V call is TRBV25-1, the J call TRBJ2-1; TRBD2 might be the D (6 bases). CDR3 length: 17 residues. V shed 7 bases and J shed 8 bases, with 27 bases lying between them. Germline V CDR1 and CDR2: MGHDK, SYGVNS. CDR3 nucleotides: TGTGCCAGCACCAGAGTCGGAAGACTAGACGTTTGCGATGAGCAGTTCTTC. This codes for CASTRVGRLDVCDEQFF. Full variable domain (rest looked up from reference TRBV25-1 and TRBJ2-1): EADIYQTPRYLVIGTGKKITLECSQTMGHDKMYWYQQDPGMELHLIHYSYGVNSTEKGDLSSESTVSRIRTEHFPLTLESARPSHTSQYLCASTRVGRLDVCDEQFFGPGTRLTVL.

This clone came up a few times. The chain is built from TRBV25-1 and TRBJ2-1, with TRBD1 matching over 7 bases. This CDR3 has 14 residues. Trimming removed 7 bases from V and 4 bases from J; junction bases left unmatched: 7. The germline V gene encodes CDR1 MGHDK and CDR2 SYGVNS. Here the CDR3 DNA reads TGTGCCAGCACCACGGGACAGCGATACAATGAGCAGTTCTTC. Encoded protein: CASTTGQRYNEQFF.

This clone came up a few times. This chain joins TRBV2 and TRBJ2-5; D perhaps matches TRBD2 (7 bases). The CDR3 covers 11 residues. Trimming cost V 8 bases and J 5 bases, with 9 bases left between them. Germline values: CDR1 SNHLY, CDR2 FYNNEI. CDR3 bases: TGTGCCAGCGGGGGGGCGGAGACCCAGTACTTC. Residues: CASGGAETQYF.

As DNA, the CDR3 is TGTGCCAGCAGCGGGGGACAGGGCTGGCTCGCGGATGGGGCCAACGTCCTGACTTTC. Protein product: CASSGGQGWLADGANVLTF. The V and J genes are TRBV5-4 and TRBJ2-6, with TRBD1 identical over 9 bases. Germline CDR1 reads SGHNT; CDR2 reads YYREEE (reference sequence). V lost 4 bases and J lost 3; bases outside the gene matches: 14. The CDR3 is 19 amino acids.

This clone was observed a few times. This sequence joins TRBV6-5 and TRBJ1-1, with TRBD1 matching 7 bases. This CDR3 region has 15 residues. In germline, CDR1 is MNHEY, CDR2 SVGAGI. With V trimmed by 6 bases and J by 3 bases, 10 bases remained unmatched. The CDR3 nucleotides read TGTGCCAGCAGCCTAAGGGACAGTGTCCACACTGAAGCTTTCTTT. Translation gives CASSLRDSVHTEAFF.

This clone was recorded a few times. The chain joins TRBV6-6 to TRBJ1-1; the D is unclear. Trimming shortened V by 5 bases and J by 6 bases, and 10 bases separated the two germline ends. Germline CDR1 reads MNHNY; CDR2 reads SVGAGI (reference sequence). This CDR3 is built from 12 residues. CDR3 bases: TGTGCCAGCAGTCCCATTCCCCCTGAAGCTTTCTTT. Encoded protein: CASSPIPPEAFF.

The rearrangement joins TRBV18 to TRBJ2-4; 8 bases align to TRBD1. The germline CDR1 and CDR2 sequences are KGHSH and LQKENI. The trim removed 5 bases at V and 6 bases at J, leaving 3 bases unmatched. CDR3 size: 13 residues. The CDR3 coding sequence is TGTGCCAGCTCATCAGGGGGCGCAAACATTCAGTACTTC. Its translation: CASSSGGANIQYF.

The DNA for the CDR3 is TGTGCCAGCAGCGCGACAGAGAGACCCTACAATGAGCAGTTCTTC. It yields the protein CASSATERPYNEQFF. The chain combines TRBV11-2 with TRBJ2-1; maybe TRBD1 (5 bases). Germline V gene data show CDR1 as SGHAT and CDR2 as FQNNGV. Trimming removed 5 bases from V and 2 bases from J, with 13 bases in between. The CDR3 spans 15 residues.

The chain is built from TRBV14 and TRBJ2-5; TRBD2 agrees at 7 bases. V trimming: 1 base; J trimming: 5 bases; junction bases outside the gene matches: 10. The CDR3 sequence is 16 residues long. The V gene's germline CDR1 is SGHDN and CDR2 FVKESK. CDR3 DNA: TGTGCCAGCAGCCAAGTTCAGCGCGGGAGCAAGGAGACCCAGTACTTC. Amino acids: CASSQVQRGSKETQYF.

The V gene is TRBV7-9, the J gene TRBJ1-4; D call uncertain. The ends were cut back, 1 base at V and 2 bases at J, with 5 bases in the middle. CDR1 and CDR2 from the germline V gene are SEHNR and FQNEAQ (reference sequence). The CDR3 is 14 residues long. CDR3 residues: CASSLGATNEKLFF. CDR3 nucleotide sequence: TGTGCCAGCAGCTTAGGGGCGACTAATGAAAAACTGTTTTTT.

This clone came up a few times. The chain has TRBV5-1 and TRBJ2-1, with 9 bases lining up with TRBD1. V was pared by 4 bases and J by 8 bases, with 7 bases of the junction left unmatched. Germline CDR1 is SGHRS and CDR2 is YFSETQ. The CDR3 is made up of 14 amino acids. CDR3 sequence (DNA): TGCGCCAGCAGCGCCCGGGACAGGGTGGATGAGCAGTTCTTC. This sequence encodes CASSARDRVDEQFF.

This clone was counted only a few times. V is TRBV27 and J is TRBJ2-7; 7 nucleotides line up with TRBD2. CDR3 size: 14 residues. J was trimmed by 6 bases and V by 5 bases; bases with no gene match: 10. Germline CDR1 and CDR2: MNHEY and SMNVEV (reference sequence). The CDR3, as DNA: TGTGCCAGCAGTCCCCCGGGACTACCCTCCGAGCAGTACTTC. This codes for CASSPPGLPSEQYF.

This clone was counted between two and nine times. The chain has TRBV15 and TRBJ2-5; the D gene is possibly TRBD1 (6 bases). V lost 3 bases and J 4 bases, leaving 12 bases between the germline ends. CDR1 is LNHNV and CDR2 is YYDKDF in the germline V gene (reference sequence). This CDR3 has 14 amino acids. CDR3 protein: CATSRSRGRETQYF. CDR3 bases: TGTGCCACCAGCAGGAGCAGGGGTCGAGAGACCCAGTACTTC.

There are a few counts of this clone. V is TRBV25-1 and J is TRBJ2-4; D might be TRBD2 (5 bases). The CDR3 sequence is 17 residues long. The ends were cut back, 2 bases at V and 6 bases at J, with 20 bases in the middle. Germline CDR1 MGHDK, CDR2 SYGVNS. Here the CDR3 DNA reads TGTGCCAGCAGTGAAACCCGCGGGCCGGAAAGTTTAAACATTCAGTACTTC. Translated: CASSETRGPESLNIQYF. Full variable domain (remainder filled in from reference TRBV25-1 and TRBJ2-4): EADIYQTPRYLVIGTGKKITLECSQTMGHDKMYWYQQDPGMELHLIHYSYGVNSTEKGDLSSESTVSRIRTEHFPLTLESARPSHTSQYLCASSETRGPESLNIQYFGAGTRLSVL.

This clone was found a few times. V usage is TRBV5-1 and J usage is TRBJ2-3; D possibly corresponds to TRBD1 (6 bases). V was pared by 5 bases and J by 2 bases, with 15 bases between. This CDR3 comprises 15 residues. The germline gives CDR1 SGHRS, CDR2 YFSETQ. The CDR3 here is CASSLPTGTTDTQYF. CDR3 bases: TGCGCCAGCAGTCTCCCGACAGGCACCACAGATACGCAGTATTTT.

The V and J genes are TRBV21-1 and TRBJ2-7. TRBV21-1 is designated a pseudogene. This CDR3 spans 14 amino acids. As DNA, the CDR3 is TGTGCCAGCAGCAAGAGAAACGACCTCTACGAGCAGTACGTC. Translation: CASSKRNDLYEQYV.

This clone was seen a few times. This chain uses TRBV6-6 with TRBJ2-7; D might be TRBD2 (5 bases). The CDR3 has 13 amino acids. The germline V gene encodes CDR1 MNHNY and CDR2 SVGAGI (reference sequence). V lost 10 bases and J lost 4, with 17 bases in between. Here the CDR3 DNA reads TGTGCCATGGCAGAGGGCATTGATTACGAGCAGTACTTC. It yields the protein CAMAEGIDYEQYF.

This rearrangement joins TRBV2 to TRBJ2-5, with D uncertain. Germline values: CDR1 SNHLY, CDR2 FYNNEI. There are 12 residues in the CDR3. With 6 bases removed from V and 0 bases from J, the gap between germline ends came to 5 bases. CDR3 protein: CASSLYQETQYF. The DNA for the CDR3 is TGTGCCAGCAGCTTGTACCAAGAGACCCAGTACTTC.

This clone was observed a few times. The chain is built from TRBV6-1 and TRBJ1-4; weak D call: TRBD1 (5 bases). Germline CDR1 MNHNS, CDR2 SASEGT. CDR3 length: 15 residues. Trimming took 7 bases from V and 7 from J, leaving 19 bases between them. The CDR3 DNA sequence: TGTGCCAGCACCGAAAGGTTTAGAGGGACTGAAAAACTGTTTTTT. This sequence encodes CASTERFRGTEKLFF.

With regard to this clone: Distinct nucleotide sequences in the sample also encode this CDR3. The J gene is TRBJ2-5, the V gene TRBV10-3; no firm D call. Deletions cut 4 bases from V and 5 bases from J, with 8 bases between. Germline loops: CDR1 ENHRY, CDR2 SYGVKD. The CDR3 sequence is 12 residues long. The CDR3 is CAISGVGETQYF. The DNA for the CDR3 is TGTGCCATCAGTGGGGTCGGGGAGACCCAGTACTTC.

Only a few counts were recorded for this clone. V usage is TRBV2 and J usage is TRBJ2-2; no clear D gene. CDR1 is SNHLY and CDR2 is FYNNEI in the germline V gene. V was pared by 3 bases and J by 1 base, with 6 bases between. This CDR3 is 14 amino acids long. In nucleotides, the CDR3 is TGTGCCAGCAGTGAGGCAGGGAACACCGGGGAGCTGTTTTTT. This codes for CASSEAGNTGELFF. Combining the CDR3 with reference TRBV2 and TRBJ2-2 gives the whole variable domain EPEVTQTPSHQVTQMGQEVILRCVPISNHLYFYWYRQILGQKVEFLVSFYNNEISEKSEIFDDQFSVERPDGSNFTLKIRSTKLEDSAMYFCASSEAGNTGELFFGEGSRLTVL.